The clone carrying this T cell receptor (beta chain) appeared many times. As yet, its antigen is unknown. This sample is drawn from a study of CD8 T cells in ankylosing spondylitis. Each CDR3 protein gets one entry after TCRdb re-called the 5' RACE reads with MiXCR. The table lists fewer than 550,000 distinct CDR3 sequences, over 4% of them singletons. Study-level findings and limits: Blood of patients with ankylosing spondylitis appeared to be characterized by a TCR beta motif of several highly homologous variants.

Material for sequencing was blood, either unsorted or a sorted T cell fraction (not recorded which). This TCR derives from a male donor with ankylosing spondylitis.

CDR3 bases: TGCGCCAGGCTTGTGGGCAGTGAATCCTACGAGCAGTACTTC. Translation gives CARLVGSESYEQYF. V and J are TRBV10-1 and TRBJ2-7; the D is unclear. Germline V gives CDR1 WNHNN, CDR2 SYGVQD (reference sequence). The CDR3 is 14 amino acids. Trimming removed 9 bases from V and 1 base from J, with 16 bases in between.